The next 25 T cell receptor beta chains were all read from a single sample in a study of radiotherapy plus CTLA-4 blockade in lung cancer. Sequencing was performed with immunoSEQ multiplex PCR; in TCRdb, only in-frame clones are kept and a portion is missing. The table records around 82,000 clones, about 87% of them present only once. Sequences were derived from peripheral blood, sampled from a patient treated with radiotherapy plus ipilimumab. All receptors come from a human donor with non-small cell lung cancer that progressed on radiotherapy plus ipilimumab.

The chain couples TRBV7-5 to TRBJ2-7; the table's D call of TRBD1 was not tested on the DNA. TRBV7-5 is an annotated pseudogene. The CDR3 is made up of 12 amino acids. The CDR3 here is CVRTNKTTEQYF. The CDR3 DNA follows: TGTGTCAGAACCAACAAGACGACAGAGCAGTACTTC.

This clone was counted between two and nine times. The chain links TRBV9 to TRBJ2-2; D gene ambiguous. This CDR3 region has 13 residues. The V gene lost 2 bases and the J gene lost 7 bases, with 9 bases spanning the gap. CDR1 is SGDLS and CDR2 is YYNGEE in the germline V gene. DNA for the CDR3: TGTGCCAGCAGCGTCACCATTGGCGGGGAGCTGTTTTTT. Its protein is CASSVTIGGELFF.

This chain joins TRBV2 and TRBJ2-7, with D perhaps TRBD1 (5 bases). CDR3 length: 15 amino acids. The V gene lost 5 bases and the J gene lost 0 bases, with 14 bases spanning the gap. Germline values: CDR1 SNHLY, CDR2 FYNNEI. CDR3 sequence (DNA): TGTGCCAGCAGTACCGGCAGGGCTAACTCCTACGAGCAGTACTTC. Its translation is CASSTGRANSYEQYF.

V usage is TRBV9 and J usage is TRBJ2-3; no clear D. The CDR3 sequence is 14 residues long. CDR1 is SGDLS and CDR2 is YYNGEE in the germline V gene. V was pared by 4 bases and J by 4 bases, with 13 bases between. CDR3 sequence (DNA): TGTGCCAGCAGCCCCCGGACCGGAGCAGATACGCAGTATTTT. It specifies CASSPRTGADTQYF.

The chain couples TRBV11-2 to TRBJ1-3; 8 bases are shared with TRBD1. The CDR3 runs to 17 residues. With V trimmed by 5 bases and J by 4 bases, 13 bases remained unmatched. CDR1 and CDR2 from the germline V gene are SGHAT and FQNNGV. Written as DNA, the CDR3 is TGTGCCAGCAGCCCCAAGGCTCAGGGGGCGACGGGAAACACCATATATTTT. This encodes CASSPKAQGATGNTIYF.

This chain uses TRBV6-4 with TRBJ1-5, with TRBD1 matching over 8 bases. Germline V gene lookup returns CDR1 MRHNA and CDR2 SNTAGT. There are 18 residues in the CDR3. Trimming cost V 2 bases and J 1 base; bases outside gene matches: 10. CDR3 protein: CASSDPGQGSVSNQPQHF. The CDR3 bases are TGTGCCAGCAGTGACCCAGGACAGGGTTCAGTAAGCAATCAGCCCCAGCATTTT.

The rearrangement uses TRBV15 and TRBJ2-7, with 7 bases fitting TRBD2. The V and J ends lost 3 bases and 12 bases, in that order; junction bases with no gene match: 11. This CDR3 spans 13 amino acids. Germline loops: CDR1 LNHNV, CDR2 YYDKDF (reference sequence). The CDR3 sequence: CATSRERTSLVYF. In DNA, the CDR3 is TGTGCCACCAGCAGGGAGAGGACTAGTTTGGTGTACTTC.

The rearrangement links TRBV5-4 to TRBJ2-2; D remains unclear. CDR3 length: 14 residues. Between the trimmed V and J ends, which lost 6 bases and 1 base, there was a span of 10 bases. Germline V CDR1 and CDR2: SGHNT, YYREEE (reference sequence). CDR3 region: CASTLSKNTGELFF. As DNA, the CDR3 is TGTGCCAGCACCCTTTCTAAGAACACCGGGGAGCTGTTTTTT.

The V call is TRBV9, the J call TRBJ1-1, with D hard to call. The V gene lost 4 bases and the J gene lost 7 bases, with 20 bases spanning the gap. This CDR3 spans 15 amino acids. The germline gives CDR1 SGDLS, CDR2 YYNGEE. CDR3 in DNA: TGTGCCAGCAGCACGACCCCAAGGAGTCCCGGTGAAGCTTTCTTT. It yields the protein CASSTTPRSPGEAFF.

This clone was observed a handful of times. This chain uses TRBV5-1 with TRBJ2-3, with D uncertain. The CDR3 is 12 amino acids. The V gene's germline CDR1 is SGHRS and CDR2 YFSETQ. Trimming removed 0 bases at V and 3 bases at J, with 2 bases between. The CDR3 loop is CASSLATDTQYF. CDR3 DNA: TGCGCCAGCAGCTTGGCGACAGATACGCAGTATTTT.

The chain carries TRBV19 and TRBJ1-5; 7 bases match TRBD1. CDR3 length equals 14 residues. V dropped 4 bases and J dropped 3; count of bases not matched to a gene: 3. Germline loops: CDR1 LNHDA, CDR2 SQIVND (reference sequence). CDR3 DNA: TGTGCCAGTAGTACGGGACAGAACAATCAGCCCCAGCATTTT. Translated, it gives CASSTGQNNQPQHF. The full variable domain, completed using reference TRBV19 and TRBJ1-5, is DGGITQSPKYLFRKEGQNVTLSCEQNLNHDAMYWYRQDPGQGLRLIYYSQIVNDFQKGDIAEGYSVSREKKESFPLTVTSAQKNPTAFYLCASSTGQNNQPQHFGDGTRLSIL.

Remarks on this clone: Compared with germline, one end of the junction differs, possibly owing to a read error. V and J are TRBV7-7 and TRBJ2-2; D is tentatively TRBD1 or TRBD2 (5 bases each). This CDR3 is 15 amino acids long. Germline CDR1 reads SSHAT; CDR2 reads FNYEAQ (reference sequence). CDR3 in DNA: TGTGCTAGCAGCCGAGGGGCAGGGCTCACCGGGGAGCTGTTTTTT. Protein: CASSRGAGLTGELFF.

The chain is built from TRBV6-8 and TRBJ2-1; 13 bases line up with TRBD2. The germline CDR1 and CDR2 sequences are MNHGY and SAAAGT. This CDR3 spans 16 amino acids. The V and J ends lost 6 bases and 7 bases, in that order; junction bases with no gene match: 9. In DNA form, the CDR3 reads TGTGCCAGCAGCCCTCGGACTAGCGGGAGTAGTAATGAGCAGTTCTTC. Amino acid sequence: CASSPRTSGSSNEQFF.

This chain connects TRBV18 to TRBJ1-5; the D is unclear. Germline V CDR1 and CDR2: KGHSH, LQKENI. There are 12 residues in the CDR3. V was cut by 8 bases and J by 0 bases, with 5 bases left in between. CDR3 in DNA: TGTGCCAGCGCCAATAGCAATCAGCCCCAGCATTTT. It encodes CASANSNQPQHF.

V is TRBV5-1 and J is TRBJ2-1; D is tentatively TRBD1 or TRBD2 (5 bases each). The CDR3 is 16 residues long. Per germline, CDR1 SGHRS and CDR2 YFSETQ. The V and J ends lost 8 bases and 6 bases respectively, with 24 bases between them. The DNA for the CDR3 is TGCGCCAGTCTTGTGGGACCGGGGTCCACATTCAATGAGCAGTTCTTC. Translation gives CASLVGPGSTFNEQFF.

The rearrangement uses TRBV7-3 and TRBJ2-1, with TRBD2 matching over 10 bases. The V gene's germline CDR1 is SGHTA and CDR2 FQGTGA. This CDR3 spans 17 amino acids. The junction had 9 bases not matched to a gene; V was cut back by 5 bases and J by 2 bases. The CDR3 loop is CASSRAGGPEAYNEQFF. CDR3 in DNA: TGTGCCAGCAGCCGAGCGGGGGGGCCAGAGGCCTACAATGAGCAGTTCTTC.

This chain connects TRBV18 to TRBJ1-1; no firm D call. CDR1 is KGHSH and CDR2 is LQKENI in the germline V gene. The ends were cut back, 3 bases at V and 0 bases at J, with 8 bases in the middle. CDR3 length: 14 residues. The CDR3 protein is CASSPGNLNTEAFF. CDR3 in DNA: TGTGCCAGCTCACCTGGGAACCTGAACACTGAAGCTTTCTTT.

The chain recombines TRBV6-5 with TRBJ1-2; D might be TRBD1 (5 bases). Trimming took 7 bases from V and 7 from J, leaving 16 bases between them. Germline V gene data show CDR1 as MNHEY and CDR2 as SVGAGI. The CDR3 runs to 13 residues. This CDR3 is CASTTNGGFGYTF. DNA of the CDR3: TGTGCCAGCACTACTAATGGGGGGTTTGGCTACACCTTC.

CDR3 in amino acids: CASSLLGGTNTGELFF. CDR3 DNA: TGTGCCAGCAGCCTCCTCGGGGGGACGAACACCGGGGAGCTGTTTTTT. The chain uses TRBV9 and TRBJ2-2; 7 bases agree with TRBD2. Germline trimming cut 4 bases from V and 0 bases from J; bases unmatched to any gene: 6. This CDR3 is built from 16 residues. Germline CDR1 reads SGDLS; CDR2 reads YYNGEE.

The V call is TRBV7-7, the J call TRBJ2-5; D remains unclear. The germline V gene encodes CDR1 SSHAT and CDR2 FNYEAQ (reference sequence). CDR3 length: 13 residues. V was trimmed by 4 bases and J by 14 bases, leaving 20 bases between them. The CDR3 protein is CASSSLEGSRFYF. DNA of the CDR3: TGTGCCAGCAGCTCCCTTGAAGGATCCCGGTTTTACTTC.

In nucleotides, the CDR3 is TGCGCCAGCAGCCAAGACGCGGGGTACACCGGGGAGCTGTTTTTT. Encoded protein: CASSQDAGYTGELFF. The chain links TRBV4-1 to TRBJ2-2; possibly TRBD2 for D (6 bases). The germline V gene encodes CDR1 MGHRA and CDR2 YSYEKL. Trimming cost V 0 bases and J 3 bases, with 8 bases left between them. The CDR3 loop spans 15 amino acids.

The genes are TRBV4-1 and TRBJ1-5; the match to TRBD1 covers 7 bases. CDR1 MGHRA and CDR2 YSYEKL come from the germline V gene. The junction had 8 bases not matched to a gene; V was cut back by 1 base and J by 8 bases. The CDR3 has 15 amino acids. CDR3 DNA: TGCGCCAGCAGCCAAGGACAGGGATCAGGCGAGCCCCAGCATTTT. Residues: CASSQGQGSGEPQHF.

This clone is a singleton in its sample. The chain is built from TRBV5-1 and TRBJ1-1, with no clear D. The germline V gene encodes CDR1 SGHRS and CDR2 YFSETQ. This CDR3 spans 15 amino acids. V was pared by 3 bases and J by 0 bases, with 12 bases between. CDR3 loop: CASSSPRSMNTEAFF. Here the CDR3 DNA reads TGCGCCAGCAGCTCGCCCAGGAGCATGAACACTGAAGCTTTCTTT.

In nucleotides, the CDR3 is TGTGCCAGCAGTTTCCGGCAAGCGAACACTGAAGCTTTCTTT. Translating it yields CASSFRQANTEAFF. The chain combines TRBV27 with TRBJ1-1; D is ambiguous. The germline CDR1 and CDR2 sequences are MNHEY and SMNVEV (reference sequence). The V end was cut by 3 bases, the J end by 1 base, with 9 bases between. This CDR3 spans 14 amino acids.

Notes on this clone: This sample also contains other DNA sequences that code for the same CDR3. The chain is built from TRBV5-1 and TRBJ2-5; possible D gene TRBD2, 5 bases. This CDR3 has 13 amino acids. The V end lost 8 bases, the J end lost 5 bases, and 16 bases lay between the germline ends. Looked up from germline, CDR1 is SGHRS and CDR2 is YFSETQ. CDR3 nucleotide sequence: TGCGCCAGTAGCCCGGCGGGCCGTGAGACCCAGTACTTC. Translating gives CASSPAGRETQYF.